The source of this T cell receptor (beta chain) is a study of cytomegalovirus exposure and HLA in healthy donors. Points from the study as a whole: Reportedly, HLA-A and HLA-B alleles of most subjects were accurately predicted from TCR beta. Associated with cytomegalovirus, according to the listing, were fewer than 200 TCR beta chains. According to an earlier analysis, most TCR beta V segments yielded productive rearrangements about 90% or about 30% of the time.

Concerning this clone: Antigen unknown.

The germline V gene encodes CDR1 GTSNPN and CDR2 SVGIG (reference sequence). This CDR3 is 12 amino acids long. The V and J ends lost 0 bases and 10 bases respectively, with 12 bases between them. At the time of sampling, donors were nominally healthy, though unrecorded immune exposures were likely. Primers for the PCR totalled 60 Vbeta and 13 Jbeta. TCRdb's table, derived via immunoSEQ multiplex PCR, lists solely in-frame clones and lacks some. The sample yields just under 250,000 clones, around 76% seen once. This chain connects TRBV30 to TRBJ1-1; possible D gene TRBD1, 5 bases. What was sequenced was PBMCs. This clonotype was sampled from a woman between 40 and 55 years old in good health and CMV-seropositive. The CDR3 DNA is TGTGCCTGGAGTGTATGGGCAACAGGAGCTTTCTTT. This translates into CAWSVWATGAFF.